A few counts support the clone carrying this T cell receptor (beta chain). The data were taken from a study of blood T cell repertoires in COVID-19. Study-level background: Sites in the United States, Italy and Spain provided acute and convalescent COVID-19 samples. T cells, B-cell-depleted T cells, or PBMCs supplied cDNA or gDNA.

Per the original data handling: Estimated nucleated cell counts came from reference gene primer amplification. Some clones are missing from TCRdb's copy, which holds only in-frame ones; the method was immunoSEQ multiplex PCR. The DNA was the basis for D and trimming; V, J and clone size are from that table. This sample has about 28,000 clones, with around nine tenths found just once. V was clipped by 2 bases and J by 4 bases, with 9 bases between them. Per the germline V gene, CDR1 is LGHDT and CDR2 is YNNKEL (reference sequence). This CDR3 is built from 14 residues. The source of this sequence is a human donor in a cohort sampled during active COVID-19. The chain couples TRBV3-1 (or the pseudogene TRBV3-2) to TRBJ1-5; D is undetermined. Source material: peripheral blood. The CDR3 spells CASSQTGGNQPQHF. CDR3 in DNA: TGTGCCAGCAGCCAAACGGGTGGGAATCAGCCCCAGCATTTT.